This entry concerns a single TCR beta chain. Antigen unknown. These data come from a study of CXCR3-negative and CXCR3-positive naive CD8 T cells. With UMI labels, 5' RACE was used to prepare the TRB cDNA libraries. After re-calling the 5' RACE reads, TCRdb lists one entry per CDR3 protein, DNA absent. The sample has about 23,000 distinct CDR3 sequences. Findings and caveats of the study: Both naive subsets showed comparably high diversity, and memory CD8+ cells showed much lower diversity. Cryopreservation partially lowered CXCR3 expression, so most assays used fresh PBMCs. Whereas memory cells differed, naive CXCR3-negative and CXCR3-positive cells shared similar TRBV-TRBJ usage.

This clonotype originated in a human donor in good health. Some clones in this sample may be carry-over from other donors' samples. The source material was memory CD8+ T cells from blood.

The CDR3 reads CSAPSGAASTDTQYF. The genes are TRBV20-1 and TRBJ2-3; TCRdb's D call of TRBD1 is untestable without DNA. Germline values: CDR1 DFQATT, CDR2 SNEGSKA (reference sequence). The CDR3 length is 15 residues.